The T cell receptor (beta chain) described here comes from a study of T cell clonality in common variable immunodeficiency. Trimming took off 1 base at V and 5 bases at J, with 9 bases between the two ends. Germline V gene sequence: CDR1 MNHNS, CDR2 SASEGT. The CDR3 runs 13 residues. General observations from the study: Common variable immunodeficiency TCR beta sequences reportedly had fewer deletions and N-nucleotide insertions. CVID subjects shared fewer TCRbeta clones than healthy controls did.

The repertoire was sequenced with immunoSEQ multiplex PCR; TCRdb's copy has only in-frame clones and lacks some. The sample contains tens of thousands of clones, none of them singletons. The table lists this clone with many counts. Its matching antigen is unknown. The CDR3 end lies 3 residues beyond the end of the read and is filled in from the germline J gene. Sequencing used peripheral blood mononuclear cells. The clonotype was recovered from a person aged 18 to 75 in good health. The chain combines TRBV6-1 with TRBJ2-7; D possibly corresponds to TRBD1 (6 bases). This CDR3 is CASSEGGDNEQYF. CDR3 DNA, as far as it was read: TGTGCCAGCAGTGAAGGTGGGGACAACGAG.